This T cell receptor beta chain originates from a study of vaccination effects on CD4 cells after COVID-19. Germline V gives CDR1 SGHKS, CDR2 YYEKEE (reference sequence). The V and J ends lost 4 bases and 3 bases respectively, with 9 bases between them. The CDR3 length is 13 residues. Study-level points and caveats: Marked clonal contraction was seen in infection- and vaccine-induced clones late after vaccination. Sampling in the study covered few convalescent patients and included no early post-infection timepoints.

The table came from immunoSEQ multiplex PCR; TCRdb's copy has only in-frame clones and leaves some out. The table includes roughly 27,000 clones, about 69% detected once. Using viral peptide pools, the ViraFEST assay grew out antigen-specific CD4+ T cells prior to sequencing. It was after more than nine days of culture that CD4+ T cells were isolated. Of the BNT162b2 and mRNA-1273 vaccines, participants received two doses of one or the other. They grew 2 million to 2.5 million PBMC in each well, adding around 10 IU/ml IL-2 and 7.5 to 10 ug/ml peptides. In the cultures, half the medium was exchanged for IL-2 medium on days 3 and 7. Remarks on this clone: Its target is not known.

The sequenced sample was CD4+ T cells from PBMCs cultured with HCoV-NL63 spike peptides, obtained after COVID-19 vaccination. This clonotype was obtained from a human donor who received a COVID-19 vaccine. V and J are TRBV5-5 and TRBJ2-3; D uncertain. CDR3 nucleotide sequence: TGTGCCAGCAGCCCGGCGAGAACAGATACGCAGTATTTT. This translates into CASSPARTDTQYF.